These 3 T cell receptor beta chains were all obtained from the same sample, sequenced in a study of control samples from healthy donors and cancer patients. Sequencing was performed with immunoSEQ multiplex PCR; in TCRdb, only in-frame clones are kept and a portion is missing. The sample carries about 130,000 clones, roughly 89% recorded once. The sequencing sample was made of blood. The receptor source for this set is a man between 18 and 29 years old in good health.

This chain connects TRBV23-1 to TRBJ1-5; D unclear. TRBV23-1 is sorted into the ORF group, with uncertain function. V was trimmed by 3 bases and J by 2 bases, leaving 11 bases between them. This CDR3 comprises 15 residues. The CDR3 DNA is TGCGCCAGCAGTCAGGAGTTGCGCGGCAATCAGCCCCAGCATTTT. Protein sequence: CASSQELRGNQPQHF.

The chain employs TRBV10-3 and TRBJ1-1, with D maybe TRBD1 (5 bases). The CDR3 is 14 amino acids. Germline V lookup: CDR1 ENHRY, CDR2 SYGVKD. V was shortened by 10 bases and J by 1 base, with 16 bases between the two germline ends. As DNA, the CDR3 is TGTGCCACCCGTGGGGCAGGGCCGAACACTGAAGCTTTCTTT. Protein: CATRGAGPNTEAFF.

The chain combines TRBV25-1 with TRBJ2-7; D is possibly TRBD2 (6 bases). CDR3 length: 13 amino acids. Trimming stripped 1 base from V and 5 bases from J, with 9 bases between. Per the germline V gene, CDR1 is MGHDK and CDR2 is SYGVNS. The CDR3 nucleotides read TGTGCCAGCAGTGAATTGGAGGGCAACGAGCAGTACTTC. Translation gives CASSELEGNEQYF.